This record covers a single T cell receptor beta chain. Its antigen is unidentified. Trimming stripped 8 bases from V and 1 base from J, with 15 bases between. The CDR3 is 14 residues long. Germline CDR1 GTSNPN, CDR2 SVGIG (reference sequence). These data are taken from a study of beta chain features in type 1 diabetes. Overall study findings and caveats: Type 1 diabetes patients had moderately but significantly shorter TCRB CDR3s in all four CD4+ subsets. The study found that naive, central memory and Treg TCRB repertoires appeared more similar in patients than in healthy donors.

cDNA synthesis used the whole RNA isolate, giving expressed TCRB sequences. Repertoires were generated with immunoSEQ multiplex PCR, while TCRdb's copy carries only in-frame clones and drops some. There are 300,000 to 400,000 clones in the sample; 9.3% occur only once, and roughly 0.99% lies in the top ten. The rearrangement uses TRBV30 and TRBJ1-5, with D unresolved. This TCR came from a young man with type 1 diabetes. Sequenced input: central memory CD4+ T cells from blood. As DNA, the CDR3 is TGTGCCAGTACAACAGTAGAAAGCAATCAGCCCCAGCATTTT. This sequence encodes CASTTVESNQPQHF.